This entry lists 4 T cell receptor beta chains sequenced from one sample in a study of cytomegalovirus exposure and HLA in healthy donors. This table comes from immunoSEQ multiplex PCR, and its TCRdb copy is limited to in-frame clones, with some not included. The sample contains a few hundred thousand clones, about 88% of which appear only once. The specimen sequenced was PBMCs. These receptor sequences come from a man between 18 and 29 years old in good health and CMV-seropositive.

In its sample, this clone was seen a few times. V usage is TRBV5-6 and J usage is TRBJ2-1; the D gene is possibly TRBD2 (6 bases). CDR3 length: 15 amino acids. Germline CDR1 reads SGHDT; CDR2 reads YYEEEE. V was shortened by 2 bases and J by 10 bases, with 19 bases between the two germline ends. The CDR3 region is CASSLRREWDPEQFF. The CDR3 nucleotides are TGTGCCAGCAGCTTAAGGCGGGAATGGGACCCCGAGCAGTTCTTC. The full variable domain, completed using reference TRBV5-6 and TRBJ2-1, is DAGVTQSPTHLIKTRGQQVTLRCSPKSGHDTVSWYQQALGQGPQFIFQYYEEEERQRGNFPDRFSGHQFPNYSSELNVNALLLGDSALYLCASSLRREWDPEQFFGPGTRLTVL.

The rearrangement links TRBV4-1 to TRBJ2-1; the D gene is possibly TRBD2 (5 bases). Germline lookup yields CDR1 MGHRA and CDR2 YSYEKL. The V gene lost 2 bases and the J gene lost 7 bases, with 15 bases spanning the gap. CDR3 length equals 15 residues. This CDR3 reads CASSQFGLLVNEQFF. The CDR3 region has the DNA TGCGCCAGCAGCCAATTCGGACTTCTCGTGAATGAGCAGTTCTTC.

The chain joins TRBV7-6 to TRBJ1-2; a possible D gene is TRBD1 (5 bases). The CDR3 loop spans 13 amino acids. Germline CDR1 reads SGHVS; CDR2 reads FNYEAQ. The ends were cut back, 8 bases at V and 8 bases at J, with 18 bases in the middle. CDR3 bases: TGTGCCAGCCGGGCAGGGACGGTTGGGGGCTACACCTTC. Translation gives CASRAGTVGGYTF.

The chain joins TRBV6-5 to TRBJ1-1; D possibly corresponds to TRBD1 (6 bases). Germline-derived CDR1 and CDR2 are MNHEY and SVGAGI. CDR3 length equals 13 residues. Trimming stripped 5 bases from V and 4 bases from J, with 11 bases between. The chain's CDR3 is CASSPYRATEAFF. The CDR3 bases are TGTGCCAGCAGTCCATACAGGGCCACTGAAGCTTTCTTT.